One T cell receptor beta chain is described in this entry. These data come from a study of blood T cell repertoires in COVID-19. Libraries were prepared by immunoSEQ multiplex PCR; TCRdb keeps only in-frame clonotypes and omits some of them. This sample has fewer than 400,000 clones, with around 90% found just once. This CDR3 contains 11 residues. Germline assignment: CDR1 GTSNPN and CDR2 SVGIG (reference sequence). The V and J ends lost 1 base and 6 bases respectively, with 7 bases between them. This TCR was sampled from a woman aged 25 to 39 with COVID-19, enrolled during active disease. The chain is built from TRBV30 and TRBJ2-7; D remains unclear. Source material: peripheral blood. The DNA of the CDR3 is TGTGCCTGGAGTGCCTCGTCCGAGCAGTACTTC. This gives the protein CAWSASSEQYF.